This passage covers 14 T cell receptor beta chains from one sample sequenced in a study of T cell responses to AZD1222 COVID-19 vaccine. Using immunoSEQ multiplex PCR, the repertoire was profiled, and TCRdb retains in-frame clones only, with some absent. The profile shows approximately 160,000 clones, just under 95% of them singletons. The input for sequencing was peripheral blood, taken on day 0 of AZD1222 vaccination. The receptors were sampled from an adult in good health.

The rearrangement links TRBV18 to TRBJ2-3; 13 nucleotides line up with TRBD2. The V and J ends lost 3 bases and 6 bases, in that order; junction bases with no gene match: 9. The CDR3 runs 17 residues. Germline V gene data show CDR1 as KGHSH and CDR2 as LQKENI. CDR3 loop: CASSPILTSGGFDTQYF. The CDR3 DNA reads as TGTGCCAGCTCACCTATCCTGACTAGCGGGGGGTTTGATACGCAGTATTTT. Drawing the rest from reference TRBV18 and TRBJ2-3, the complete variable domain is NAGVMQNPRHLVRRRGQEARLRCSPMKGHSHVYWYRQLPEEGLKFMVYLQKENIIDESGMPKERFSAEFPKEGPSILRIQQVVRGDSAAYFCASSPILTSGGFDTQYFGPGTRLTVL.

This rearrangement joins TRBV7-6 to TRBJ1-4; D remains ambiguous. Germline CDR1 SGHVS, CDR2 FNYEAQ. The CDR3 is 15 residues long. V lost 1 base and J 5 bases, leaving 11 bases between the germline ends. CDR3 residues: CASSLGLGRNEKLFF. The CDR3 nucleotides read TGTGCCAGCAGCTTAGGGCTTGGTCGGAATGAAAAACTGTTTTTT.

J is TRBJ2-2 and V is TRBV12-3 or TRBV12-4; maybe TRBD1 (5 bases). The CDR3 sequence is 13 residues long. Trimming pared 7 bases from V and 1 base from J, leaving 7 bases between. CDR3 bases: TGTGCCAGCATAGGACAGAACACCGGGGAGCTGTTTTTT. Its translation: CASIGQNTGELFF.

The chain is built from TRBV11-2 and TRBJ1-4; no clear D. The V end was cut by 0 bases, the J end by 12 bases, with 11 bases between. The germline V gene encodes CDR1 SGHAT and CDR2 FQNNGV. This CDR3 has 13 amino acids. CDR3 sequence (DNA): TGTGCCAGCAGCTTAGAGTCAGCATCGCAACTGTTTTTT. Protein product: CASSLESASQLFF.

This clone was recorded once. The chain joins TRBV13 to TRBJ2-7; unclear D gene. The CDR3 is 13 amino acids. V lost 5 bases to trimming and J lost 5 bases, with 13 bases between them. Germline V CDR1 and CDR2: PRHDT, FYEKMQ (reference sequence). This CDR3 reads CASSTWGSHEQYF. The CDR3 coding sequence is TGTGCCAGCAGCACCTGGGGTTCCCACGAGCAGTACTTC.

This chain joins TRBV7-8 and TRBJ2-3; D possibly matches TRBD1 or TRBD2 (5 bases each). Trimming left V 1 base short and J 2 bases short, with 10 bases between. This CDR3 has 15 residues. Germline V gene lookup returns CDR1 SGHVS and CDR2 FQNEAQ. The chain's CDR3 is CASSLVVGVTDTQYF. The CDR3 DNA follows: TGTGCCAGCAGCTTAGTGGTGGGGGTCACAGATACGCAGTATTTT.

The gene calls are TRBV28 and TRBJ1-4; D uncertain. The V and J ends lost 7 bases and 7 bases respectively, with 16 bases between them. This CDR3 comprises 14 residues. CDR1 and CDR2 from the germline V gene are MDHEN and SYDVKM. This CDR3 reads CASNKHARGEKLFF. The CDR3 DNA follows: TGTGCCAGCAACAAACACGCAAGAGGTGAAAAACTGTTTTTT.

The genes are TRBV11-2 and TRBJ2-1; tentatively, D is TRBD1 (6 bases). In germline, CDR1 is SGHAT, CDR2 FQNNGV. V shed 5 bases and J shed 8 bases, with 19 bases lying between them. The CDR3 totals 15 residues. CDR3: CASSTRAYAGDEQFF. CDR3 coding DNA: TGTGCCAGCAGCACCAGGGCGTACGCAGGGGATGAGCAGTTCTTC.

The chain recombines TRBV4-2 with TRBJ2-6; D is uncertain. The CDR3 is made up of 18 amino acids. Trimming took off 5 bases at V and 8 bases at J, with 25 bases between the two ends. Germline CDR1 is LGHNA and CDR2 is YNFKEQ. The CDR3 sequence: CASSDLVWPTLDSNVLTF. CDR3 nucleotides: TGTGCCAGCAGCGATTTAGTTTGGCCCACCTTGGATTCCAACGTCCTGACTTTC.

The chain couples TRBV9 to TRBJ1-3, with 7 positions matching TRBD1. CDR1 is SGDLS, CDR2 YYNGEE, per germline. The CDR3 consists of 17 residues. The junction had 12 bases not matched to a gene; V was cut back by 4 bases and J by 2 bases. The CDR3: CASSLYGGDRAGNTIYF. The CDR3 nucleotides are TGTGCCAGCAGCCTATATGGCGGAGACAGGGCTGGAAACACCATATATTTT.

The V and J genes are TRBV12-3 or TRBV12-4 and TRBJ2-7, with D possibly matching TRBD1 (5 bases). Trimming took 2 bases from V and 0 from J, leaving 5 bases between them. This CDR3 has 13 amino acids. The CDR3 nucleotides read TGTGCCAGCAGTTTACAGGGCTCCTACGAGCAGTACTTC. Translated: CASSLQGSYEQYF.

The CDR3 sequence is CASSLNRQKNTEAFF. CDR3 in DNA: TGTGCCAGTAGTCTGAATCGACAGAAGAACACTGAAGCTTTCTTT. The chain combines TRBV19 with TRBJ1-1, with a weak D call TRBD1 (5 bases). The germline gives CDR1 LNHDA, CDR2 SQIVND (reference sequence). V lost 5 bases and J 1 base, leaving 14 bases between the germline ends. The CDR3 has 15 amino acids.

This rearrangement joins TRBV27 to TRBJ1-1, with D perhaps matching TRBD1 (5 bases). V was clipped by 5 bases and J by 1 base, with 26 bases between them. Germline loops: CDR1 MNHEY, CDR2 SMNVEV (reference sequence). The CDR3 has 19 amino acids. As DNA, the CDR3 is TGTGCCAGCAGTCTCATACCGAGGACACGAAACTCCCCGAACACTGAAGCTTTCTTT. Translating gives CASSLIPRTRNSPNTEAFF.

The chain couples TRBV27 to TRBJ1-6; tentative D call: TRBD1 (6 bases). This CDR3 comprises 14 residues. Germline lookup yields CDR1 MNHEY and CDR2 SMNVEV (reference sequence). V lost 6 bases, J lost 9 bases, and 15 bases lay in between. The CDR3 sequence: CASSRGQLVSPLHF. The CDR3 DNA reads TGTGCCAGCAGCCGTGGACAGCTTGTTTCACCCCTCCACTTT.